This T cell receptor beta chain was observed in a study of regulatory T cells in long-lasting Graves disease. This CDR3 has 17 amino acids. Unmatched junction bases numbered 3, after V lost 0 bases and J lost 4 bases. Germline CDR1 SGDLS, CDR2 YYNGEE. Assembly of TCR beta libraries relied on iRepertoire HTBI primers together with Arm-PCR of CDR3 regions. Study processing details: Gene usage covered 62 TRBV and about 15 TRBJ segments. TCRdb recomputed calls from the multiplex PCR reads with MiXCR, one row per CDR3 protein. TCRdb, rather than the study authors, made the V and J calls. The sample carries a few hundred thousand distinct CDR3 sequences, approximately 20% recorded once. This clonotype appeared once. Its antigen is unidentified. Study-wide results and limits: Persistent disease showed a preference for TRBV28, TRBJ1-2 and TRBJ2-5. Patients with persistent disease shared 2,900 or so public clonotypes, outpacing the approximately 950 shared by new patients. Persistent Graves' patients showed reduced TCR diversity versus newly diagnosed patients.

The time point was: newly diagnosed GD, antithyroid drugs for less than 3 months. PBMCs provided the RNA from which the TCR library was made. The chain carries TRBV9 and TRBJ2-5; 16 nucleotides align to TRBD2. The sample was peripheral blood mononuclear cells (PBMCs), taken at new diagnosis, from a patient treated with antithyroid drugs. This sequence originates from a female donor with Graves disease. The DNA for the CDR3 is TGTGCCAGCAGCGTAGAGGGGACTAGCGGGGGGGCAGAGACCCAGTACTTC. It encodes CASSVEGTSGGAETQYF.